The T cell receptor beta chain under discussion was sequenced for a study of Ad26.COV2.S vaccination and SARS-CoV-2 variants. For the study at large: Donor was in the COV1001 Ad26.COV2.S trial arm. Study-level findings and limits: Compared with placebo recipients, vaccine recipients had higher spike-specific TCR breadth. Non-spike TCR breadth showed similarity between vaccine and placebo recipients.

Of note for this clone: Its antigen is unknown.

This CDR3 has 15 residues. Germline V gene lookup returns CDR1 SGHDT and CDR2 YYEEEE. Trimming took 6 bases from V and 6 from J, leaving 19 bases between them. Treatment here: 19 received Ad26.COV2.S at low or high dose, single or two shots; 5 received placebo; per-sample allocation not given. Samples were taken on day 63 after the first vaccine or placebo injection. Vaccination used an Ad26 vector expressing Wuhan-strain SARS-CoV-2 spike. Assay: immunoSEQ multiplex PCR; the TCRdb copy retains only in-frame clones and omits some. The data hold about 680,000 clones, with about 90% observed a single time.

This sequence joins TRBV5-6 and TRBJ2-1; D is ambiguous. The starting material was peripheral blood, obtained in a trial of Ad26.COV2.S vaccine versus placebo. The TCR sequence derives from a person between 18 and 65 years old who received the Ad26.COV2.S COVID-19 vaccine or a placebo. The CDR3 reads CASTTKDRVVNEQFF. Written as DNA, the CDR3 is TGTGCCAGCACCACAAAGGATAGGGTCGTCAATGAGCAGTTCTTC.